Listed here is a single TCR beta chain. Its antigen is unidentified. Treatment specified: roughly 10-day PBMC culture with coronavirus spike peptide pools or control peptides (ViraFEST assay). Negative selection yielded CD4+ T cells from day-10 cultures. Germline assignment: CDR1 SGHTA and CDR2 FQGNSA. This CDR3 comprises 14 residues. V gave up 3 bases and J gave up 2 bases, with 8 bases separating them. The entry originates in a study of vaccination and CD4 T cells after COVID-19. About the research overall: Post-vaccination specimens were collected at a median of roughly 78 days following dose two (range 14 to 241).

The Oncomine TCR Beta short-read assay was applied to DNA of cultured CD4+ T cells. A single record per CDR3 protein comes from TCRdb applying MiXCR to the PCR reads. The sample contains about 12,000 distinct CDR3 sequences, about 50% of which appear only once. Sample: CD4+ T cells from blood, cultured in vitro. The rearrangement uses TRBV7-2 and TRBJ1-3; D perhaps matches TRBD1 (5 bases). The receptor's source is a human donor who had recovered from COVID-19. DNA of the CDR3: TGTGCCAGCAGCTTGGTAGGGGCTGGAAACACCATATATTTT. Residues: CASSLVGAGNTIYF.